A selection of T cell receptor beta chains follows, all from one sample in a study of blood T cell repertoires in COVID-19. Produced via immunoSEQ multiplex PCR; TCRdb's table is partial and in-frame only. The sample lists 200,000 to 250,000 clones, roughly 80% occurring once. The sample comprised peripheral blood. All receptors derive from an elderly woman with acute or convalescent COVID-19. CDR3s include the opening cysteine and the closing phenylalanine or tryptophan. The D gene is left open where the match is weak. Some rows have no size entry. The others give once, few or many, or a class for an expanded clone.

TRBD2	TRBV15	TRBJ2-1	few	TGTGCCACCAGCAGAGTTCCAGCGGGAGGGCCCAATGTAGGAGGTAATGAGCAGTTCTTC	CATSRVPAGGPNVGGNEQFF
NA	TRBV27	TRBJ1-1	few	TGTGCCAGCTCTCGCGAAAGGGAGGTCACTGAAGCTTTCTTT	CASSREREVTEAFF
NA	TRBV7-3	TRBJ1-5	NA	TGTGCCAGCAGCTTAACTCTCTTTAGGGGGACGGAGAAGAATCAGCCCCAGCATTTT	CASSLTLFRGTEKNQPQHF
NA	TRBV30	TRBJ2-1	NA	TGTGCCTGGAGTGTTACTAGGGTAGGCGGGAATGAGCAGTTCTTC	CAWSVTRVGGNEQFF
NA	TRBV3-1/TRBV3-2	TRBJ2-7	NA	TGTGCCAGCAGCCAAGATCGAGACTACGAGCAGTACTTC	CASSQDRDYEQYF
NA	TRBV11-2	TRBJ1-2	once	TGTGCCAGCAGCCCCGGACTAAACTATGGCTACACCTTC	CASSPGLNYGYTF
NA	TRBV9	TRBJ1-3	NA	TGTGCCAGCAGCCTTTCGGGGTTAAGCTCTGGAAACACCATATATTTT	CASSLSGLSSGNTIYF
NA	TRBV9	TRBJ2-7	NA	TGTGCCAGCAGCGTAGGTCAGGGGATCTACGAGCAGTACTTC	CASSVGQGIYEQYF
NA	TRBV3-1/TRBV3-2	TRBJ2-1	NA	TGTGCCAGCAGCCGCCCAGACCGTCCGGGAAGGTACAATGAGCAGTTCTTC	CASSRPDRPGRYNEQFF
TRBD1	TRBV4-1	TRBJ2-3	NA	TGCGCCAGCAGCCAAAGGACAGGGCCCACAGATACGCAGTATTTT	CASSQRTGPTDTQYF